This passage covers 5 T cell receptor beta chains from one sample sequenced in a study of radiotherapy plus CTLA-4 blockade in lung cancer (dated by TCRdb to about 2018). The library was generated by the immunoSEQ multiplex PCR assay. As stored in TCRdb, this immuneACCESS dataset retains in-frame rearrangements with V and J assigned. A fraction of the clones does not appear; measured against another copy, unresolved V genes explain less than half of the discrepancy, and the remainder lacks a known reason. This sample lists about 68,000 clones; about 80% were detected once. The ten largest clones capture roughly 10% of the sample. Sequences were derived from peripheral blood, sampled from a patient treated with radiotherapy plus ipilimumab. These receptors were obtained from a human donor with non-small cell lung cancer who had a complete response to radiotherapy plus ipilimumab.

This clone came up once. The chain employs TRBV11-2 and TRBJ2-2; D is unclear. CDR1 SGHAT and CDR2 FQNNGV come from the germline V gene. The CDR3 spans 16 residues. Trimming cost V 5 bases and J 1 base, with 14 bases left between them. This CDR3 is CASSGRRLRNTGELFF. CDR3 bases: TGTGCCAGCAGCGGCCGCCGGTTGAGGAACACCGGGGAGCTGTTTTTT.

The chain employs TRBV19 and TRBJ2-5, with D possibly matching TRBD2 (7 bases). The CDR3 loop spans 14 amino acids. Germline V gene data show CDR1 as LNHDA and CDR2 as SQIVND (reference sequence). V lost 4 bases and J 6 bases, leaving 15 bases between the germline ends. The CDR3 sequence is CASSTRDGGQTQYF. The CDR3 DNA reads TGTGCCAGTAGTACCCGGGACGGGGGGCAGACCCAGTACTTC.

The CDR3 here is CASSLGGLPGETQYF. Here the CDR3 DNA reads TGTGCCAGCAGCTTAGGGGGACTGCCCGGGGAGACCCAGTACTTC. This chain connects TRBV7-8 to TRBJ2-5; a possible D gene is TRBD2 (6 bases). The CDR3 spans 15 residues. Germline CDR1 is SGHVS and CDR2 is FQNEAQ. V lost 1 base to trimming and J lost 5 bases, with 14 bases between them.

The chain combines TRBV7-2 with TRBJ2-6; D remains ambiguous. Germline assignment: CDR1 SGHTA and CDR2 FQGNSA. V lost 2 bases and J lost 0, with 8 bases in between. The CDR3 totals 16 residues. The DNA for the CDR3 is TGTGCCAGCAGCTTATTCGGGCGCTCTGGGGCCAACGTCCTGACTTTC. It translates to CASSLFGRSGANVLTF.

The chain employs TRBV7-2 and TRBJ1-5; D is unclear. The V gene lost 2 bases and the J gene lost 6 bases, with 8 bases spanning the gap. Germline V gene sequence: CDR1 SGHTA, CDR2 FQGNSA. The CDR3 spans 13 residues. The chain's CDR3 is CASSLSPFQPQHF. CDR3 sequence (DNA): TGTGCCAGCAGCTTAAGCCCATTTCAGCCCCAGCATTTT.